This T cell receptor beta chain was sequenced in a study of cytomegalovirus exposure and HLA in healthy donors (TCRdb year 2017). Regarding the research as a whole: An earlier analysis of 587 of the donors reported approximately 260 Gb of sequence data and 95 million to 130 million unique TCR beta sequences obtained from about 170 million T cells. Roughly 300 gigabases of sequencing data and around 85 million unique TCR sequences made up an early release that covered 500 to 700 HLA-typed donors. Among the roughly 400 genotyped donors, approximately 77% belonged to the genetic ancestry cluster associated with self-reported Caucasian donors. The study aimed to test whether signatures of past pathogen exposure could be identified by cataloging public T cell receptors. The study profiled the T cell repertoires of around 700 subjects by immunosequencing and related them to cytomegalovirus serostatus. Along with the roughly 670-subject first cohort, a separate validation cohort of around 110 different subjects was used. To predict cytomegalovirus infection status, the study combined high-throughput TCR immunosequencing, statistical association of individual TCRs with disease status, and machine learning. To study patterns of TCR occurrence, a later analysis re-analyzed previously published TCR beta repertoires from under 750 donors and added high-resolution HLA genotyping. In the later analysis, no new phenotypic data were used to find candidate immune exposures; instead, reliance was placed on TCR beta sequences and their occurrence across donors. An earlier analysis of fewer than 700 of the donors applied high-throughput TCR beta sequencing to assess whether each TCR beta V gene segment acted as functional or pseudogenic. Donor age, sex, ethnicity and CMV serostatus were compiled alongside the repertoire data. A later genetic analysis used genome-wide SNP genotypes for about three fifths of the 666 donors, treating that subset as a discovery cohort. Every discovery cohort repertoire had been produced on one sequencing platform. HLA typing included class I and class II loci at four-digit resolution. Typing coverage varied by locus: roughly 629-640 donors for A, B, C, DRB1 and DQB1; 500 to 550 for DQA1; about 600 for DPA1; under 490 for DPB1. Four to six DR-DQ haplotypes were handled as single units for association and clustering, since linkage in the cohort was strong. Among some 400 genotyped donors of the cohort, an average of around 240,000 unique TCR beta nucleotide sequences was sequenced per donor, of which about 18% were non-productive.

Concerning this clone itself: This receptor's antigen is unknown. Per-base quality was not reported, and no clone a single base away is much larger than it.

In total, roughly 670 healthy bone marrow donors made up the cohort. At the time of sampling, every cohort member was nominally healthy, though immune exposures that went unrecorded were likely present. The donor was CMV seronegative and belonged to the group of around 350 seronegative cohort members. Each donor provided a peripheral blood sample, and peripheral blood mononuclear cells were used for TCR beta sequencing. Genomic DNA was extracted from the blood cell samples with the Qiagen DNeasy Blood Extraction Kit. Broad study findings and their caveats: Correlated functional status among segregating V segments might reflect linkage disequilibrium, but an unknown experimental factor could not be ruled out. In the study, 150 to 200 TCR beta chains were listed as associated with cytomegalovirus. A group of highly shared sequence variants was considered likely to be a technical artifact of the sequencing pipeline. A later analysis found that HLA-associated TCR beta chains were more clonally expanded and had lower generation probabilities than equally common non-associated chains. Sequencing depth was assumed to be roughly uniform across donors in the presence/absence analyses, though that assumption may not hold. The cohort was sequenced for TCR beta chains only, and without alpha or paired-chain data the features that could be detected were limited. In a later analysis, TCR association rates were found to vary across HLA loci, with the most associated TCRs seen for DRB1 alleles and the fewest for HLA-C alleles. Cytomegalovirus status was reported to be diagnosed by the classifier with high specificity and sensitivity in both the original and validation cohorts. When HLA alleles, especially DR and DQ, strongly co-occurred, attributing TCR associations to individual alleles was difficult. Most CMV-associated TCR beta chains appeared to be HLA-restricted in a later analysis, and the HLA associations seemed to be driven largely by CMV exposure. The authors suggested that the approach could potentially be generalized to other disease states and immunological phenotypes. The only immune exposure information available for the cohort was CMV serostatus. An earlier analysis of approximately 590 of the donors showed that most TCR beta V segments appeared in productive rearrangements either about 87% or about 30% of the time, which broadly matched IMGT annotations. A later genetic analysis reported fewer N-insertions in productive TCRs among donors in an Asian-associated ancestry cluster than the approximately 670-donor mean. A later genetic analysis associated a missense DCLRE1C variant with V-gene and J-gene trimming of TCR beta chains, and an independent cohort replicated the association. The earlier analysis of some 560 of the donors excluded about 16 rarely observed V segments, including chromosome 9 orphons, because counts were too low. While some public TCRs were present in many individuals, most TCR sequences turned up only very rarely across donors. According to a later analysis, parvovirus B19, influenza, CMV and Epstein-Barr virus appeared linked to several top co-occurrence clusters. A further reported finding was that TCR beta sequences accurately predicted the HLA-A and HLA-B alleles for most subjects in the first cohort. HLA typing was unavailable for some donors at each locus, so association tests used only the typed subset. A few of the identified cytomegalovirus-associated TCR beta chains were confirmed in vitro to be specific for cytomegalovirus antigens. In a later analysis, 16,951 TCR beta sequences were associated with specific HLA alleles at a false discovery rate of 0.05.

The method was the immunoSEQ multiplex PCR assay. For the multiplex PCR, a mixture combining 60 forward primers for TCR Vbeta segments and 13 reverse primers for TCR Jbeta segments was used. The CDR3 region of rearranged TCR beta genes was amplified from genomic DNA by a multiplex PCR assay. On the Illumina HiSeq System, the amplified TCR beta libraries were sequenced as 87-base-pair reads. Concerning the study's data processing: Across the roughly 600 repertoires, a later analysis counted tens of millions of unique TCR beta chains, roughly 11 million of which were shared by at least two donors. To remove PCR and sequencing errors, raw reads were error-corrected and collapsed into unique sequences using a nearest-neighbor algorithm that merged closely related sequences. To assign V, D and J gene segments, CDR3 sequences were aligned to IMGT reference sequences. For a sequence to be retained, a match of at least six nucleotides was required to both a V gene segment and a J gene segment. Rearrangements were classified as productive when the CDR3 lacked stop codons and remained in frame with V and J, and all other rearrangements were classified as non-productive. CDR3 was defined according to IMGT convention as the region running from the second conserved V-encoded cysteine to the conserved J-encoded phenylalanine. The earlier analysis of some 600 of the donors excluded sequences that lacked an unambiguous match to a single V gene segment. An earlier analysis of 587 of the donors classified V segments as functional when productive rearrangements were above 56.7% and as segregating when the standard deviation between donors was above 5%. A statistical classification framework was built for diagnosing cytomegalovirus status from the catalog of TCR beta chain sequences. In a later analysis, V and J genes were assigned by comparing TCR nucleotide sequences against IMGT/GENE-DB human TR gene sequences. The TCRdist pipeline was used in a later analysis to assign CDR3 sequences and most-parsimonious VDJ recombination scenarios. A later analysis defined each TCR beta chain by its CDR3 amino acid sequence plus V-gene family, and excluded reads lacking a unique V-gene family. In a later analysis, fewer than 650 highly shared, low-generation-probability nucleotide sequences were removed to address suspected cross-contamination and a sequencing artifact. A later analysis calculated a clonal expansion index for each public chain from normalized within-repertoire ranks of inferred template counts. Generation probabilities in a later analysis came from a VDJ recombination model fitted to out-of-frame rearrangements, and those results were checked against IGoR. In a later analysis, hypergeometric tests were used to score TCR-TCR, TCR-HLA and TCR-CMV co-occurrence, with a repertoire-size bias correction applied to TCR pairs. In a later analysis, false discovery rates were estimated by permuting HLA or CMV assignments 20 times. In a later analysis, co-occurring TCRs were grouped using DBSCAN, and TCRdist sequence similarity was added for clustering within HLA-allele-positive subsets. Co-occurrence clustering excluded repertoires with fewer than 30,000 or more than 120,000 public chains, plus five with anomalous nucleotide sharing. Held by TCRdb, this immuneACCESS table contains in-frame sequences only and omits some clones. Under half of the omission traces to an unresolved V gene where checked; the cause of the rest is unknown. The D gene and trimming were derived from the DNA, and the V and J assignments and clone size from that table. For this sample the table gives around 90,000 clones, of which 65% to 80% were detected only once. Together, the top ten hold approximately 2.6% of the sample.

Sequencing used PBMCs. The receptor was derived from a man aged 25 to 40 in good health and CMV-seronegative.

The CDR3 region has the sequence CASSTRTDNTGELFF. The DNA sequence reads TGTGCCAGCAGTACCCGGACAGATAACACCGGGGAGCTGTTTTTT. The V gene is TRBV27 and the J gene is TRBJ2-2; tentative D gene TRBD1, with 6 bases matching. The junction shows trimming of 5 bases on V and 2 bases on J, plus 12 bases between the germline ends. The CDR3 starts with the cysteine, ends with the phenylalanine, and has 15 residues. Just the 45-base CDR3 DNA is kept, in frame starting at base 1. CDR1 and CDR2 are drawn from the germline V gene (reference sequence): MNHEY, SMNVEV.